This passage covers 15 T cell receptor beta chains from one sample sequenced in a study of cytomegalovirus exposure and HLA in healthy donors. Primers: 60 Vbeta forward and 13 Jbeta reverse. Clones were sequenced by immunoSEQ multiplex PCR, and TCRdb holds only the in-frame ones, with some missing. The data hold around 120,000 clones, with approximately 80% observed a single time. The material sequenced was PBMCs. Every receptor here comes from a man younger than 40 in good health and CMV-seronegative.

This clone was seen more than once but under ten times. Other DNA sequences in the same sample also yield this CDR3. The chain is built from TRBV5-1 and TRBJ2-5; D gene ambiguous. Trimming took off 4 bases at V and 2 bases at J, with 3 bases between the two ends. Germline CDR1 is SGHRS and CDR2 is YFSETQ. The CDR3 consists of 11 residues. This CDR3 reads CASSLQETQYF. The CDR3 region has the DNA TGCGCCAGCAGCCTTCAAGAGACCCAGTACTTC.

J is TRBJ1-2 and V is TRBV9; 8 bases are shared with TRBD1. The V gene end was trimmed by 5 bases and the J gene end by 4 bases; junction bases not matched to a gene: 4. In germline, CDR1 is SGDLS, CDR2 YYNGEE. This CDR3 region has 13 residues. CDR3 protein: CASSRDRIYGYTF. CDR3 DNA sequence: TGTGCCAGCAGTCGGGACAGGATCTATGGCTACACCTTC. Using reference TRBV9 and TRBJ1-2 for the parts outside the CDR3, the full variable domain is DSGVTQTPKHLITATGQRVTLRCSPRSGDLSVYWYQQSLDQGLQFLIQYYNGEERAKGNILERFSAQQFPDLHSELNLSSLELGDSALYFCASSRDRIYGYTFGSGTRLTVV.

This clone was observed a few times. This rearrangement joins TRBV27 to TRBJ1-5, with 9 bases aligning to TRBD1. The CDR3 is 18 amino acids. Losses at the gene ends were 5 bases for V and 2 bases for J; bases not matched to a gene: 13. CDR1 MNHEY and CDR2 SMNVEV come from the germline V gene (reference sequence). The CDR3 sequence: CASSPHGQGRIGNQPQHF. The DNA for the CDR3 is TGTGCCAGCAGTCCCCATGGACAGGGGAGGATCGGCAATCAGCCCCAGCATTTT.

This clone has more than one count but fewer than ten. The V gene is TRBV7-2, the J gene TRBJ2-5; D perhaps matches TRBD1 (6 bases). The ends were cut back, 1 base at V and 4 bases at J, with 16 bases in the middle. The CDR3 sequence is 16 residues long. Germline V CDR1 and CDR2: SGHTA, FQGNSA. CDR3 bases: TGTGCCAGCAGCTTAGACAGGGCGTCCGATTCAGAGACCCAGTACTTC. Encoded protein: CASSLDRASDSETQYF.

V gene TRBV7-9 combines with J gene TRBJ1-4; D is perhaps TRBD1 (6 bases). The CDR3 runs to 14 residues. The germline V and J ends were trimmed by 5 bases and 8 bases, with 15 bases remaining between them. The germline V gene encodes CDR1 SEHNR and CDR2 FQNEAQ (reference sequence). This chain's CDR3 is CASSQDRPGEKLFF. DNA of the CDR3: TGTGCCAGCAGCCAAGACAGGCCGGGCGAAAAACTGTTTTTT.

Details on this clone: Relative to the germline gene, one junction end is altered; a read error may explain this. The sample holds other DNA sequences that translate to the same CDR3. This chain links TRBV6-4 with TRBJ1-1; 7 bases match TRBD1. CDR3 size: 14 residues. Per germline, CDR1 MRHNA and CDR2 SNTAGT. CDR3 amino acids: CASRRDSYDTEAFF. The CDR3 nucleotides are TGCGCCAGCAGAAGGGACAGTTATGACACTGAAGCTTTCTTT.

The chain has TRBV2 and TRBJ2-3, with a tentative D call TRBD1 (6 bases). The V end was cut by 7 bases, the J end by 4 bases, with 12 bases between. CDR3 length equals 13 residues. Germline V gene sequence: CDR1 SNHLY, CDR2 FYNNEI. The CDR3 DNA is TGTGCCAGCAACAGACAGGTTTCAGATACGCAGTATTTT. Protein sequence: CASNRQVSDTQYF.

The sample holds one count of this clone. The chain is built from TRBV7-3 and TRBJ1-1, with D hard to call. V gave up 4 bases and J gave up 4 bases, with 10 bases separating them. This CDR3 is built from 13 residues. Germline V lookup: CDR1 SGHTA, CDR2 FQGTGA. This CDR3 reads CASSSQGGTEAFF. As DNA, the CDR3 is TGTGCCAGCAGCTCCCAAGGCGGCACTGAAGCTTTCTTT.

The CDR3 DNA follows: TGTGCCAGCAGCATAGACAGGGGGCAAGGGGAGACCCAGTACTTC. It is translated as CASSIDRGQGETQYF. The rearrangement links TRBV9 to TRBJ2-5; TRBD1 matches 10 bases. With V trimmed by 4 bases and J by 5 bases, 8 bases remained unmatched. CDR3 length: 15 amino acids. Germline CDR1 and CDR2: SGDLS and YYNGEE.

The chain uses TRBV19 and TRBJ1-1; D is perhaps TRBD1 (5 bases). CDR1 LNHDA and CDR2 SQIVND come from the germline V gene (reference sequence). V lost 8 bases and J 7 bases, leaving 20 bases between the germline ends. This CDR3 contains 14 residues. The CDR3 protein is CASFTNTGSYEAFF. CDR3 DNA sequence: TGTGCCAGTTTTACTAACACAGGTTCCTATGAAGCTTTCTTT.

V gene TRBV2 combines with J gene TRBJ1-1, with 7 positions matching TRBD1. Germline V CDR1 and CDR2: SNHLY, FYNNEI. CDR3 length: 15 residues. V gave up 4 bases and J gave up 1 base; unmatched junction bases: 6. In DNA, the CDR3 is TGTGCCAGCAGTGCAGGGGACAGCGGGAACACTGAAGCTTTCTTT. Translation: CASSAGDSGNTEAFF.

The chain combines TRBV10-3 with TRBJ2-3, with D hard to call. The CDR3 runs 12 residues. V was cut by 2 bases and J by 4 bases, with 4 bases left in between. Germline V gene data show CDR1 as ENHRY and CDR2 as SYGVKD. Written as DNA, the CDR3 is TGTGCCATCAGTGAGCCCGCAGATACGCAGTATTTT. Translating gives CAISEPADTQYF.

V gene TRBV5-4 combines with J gene TRBJ1-4; TRBD1 matches 9 bases. Trimming removed 1 base from V and 7 bases from J; junction bases left unmatched: 11. CDR1 is SGHNT, CDR2 YYREEE, per germline (reference sequence). This CDR3 spans 17 amino acids. As DNA, the CDR3 is TGTGCCAGCAGCTTGATATGGCCGGGACAGGGTAGTGAAAAACTGTTTTTT. Protein sequence: CASSLIWPGQGSEKLFF.

CDR3 sequence reads: CAWKEQLNEQFF. The CDR3 nucleotides read TGTGCCTGGAAGGAGCAACTCAATGAGCAGTTCTTC. The chain couples TRBV30 to TRBJ2-1; unclear D gene. Per the germline V gene, CDR1 is GTSNPN and CDR2 is SVGIG (reference sequence). V was cut by 4 bases and J by 6 bases, with 10 bases left in between. The CDR3 has 12 residues.

V gene TRBV6-6 combines with J gene TRBJ1-1, with TRBD1 matching 8 bases. The CDR3 length is 15 residues. CDR1 and CDR2 from the germline V gene are MNHNY and SVGAGI (reference sequence). V lost 7 bases, J lost 4 bases, and 11 bases stayed unmatched. The CDR3 loop reads CASTGQGRLGTEAFF. The CDR3 region has the DNA TGTGCCAGCACCGGACAGGGCCGCCTGGGCACTGAAGCTTTCTTT.